Shown below are 27 T cell receptor beta chains from a single sample sequenced in a study of human T cells and chemical hapten exposure. TCRdb reprocessed the RACE reads with MiXCR, giving one entry per CDR3 protein. Among about 97,000 distinct CDR3 sequences, around a quarter were seen once, and the ten largest hold 10%. Time point defined: patch test 3, about 24 weeks after DPC sensitization. Sample treatment: therapeutic diphenylcyclopropenone sensitization with weekly scalp DPC. The material was whole blood, obtained in connection with sensitization to the hapten diphenylcyclopropenone (DPC). The receptors shown here come from a middle-aged man with alopecia areata. Some clones in this sample may be carry-over from other donors' samples.

The rearrangement joins TRBV10-3 to TRBJ2-1, with a tentative D call TRBD2 (6 bases). From germline, CDR1 is ENHRY and CDR2 SYGVKD. The CDR3 is 13 residues long. The V end was cut by 5 bases, the J end by 8 bases, with 13 bases between. In nucleotides, the CDR3 is TGTGCCATCAGTCCAGCGGGCGCAGATGAGCAGTTCTTC. Translation gives CAISPAGADEQFF.

The chain has TRBV10-1 and TRBJ2-1, with TRBD1 identical over 7 bases. The germline gives CDR1 WNHNN, CDR2 SYGVQD (reference sequence). This CDR3 comprises 15 residues. The V gene end was trimmed by 6 bases and the J gene end by 5 bases; junction bases not matched to a gene: 10. The DNA for the CDR3 is TGCGCCAGCAGCCCTGGGGCAGGGGGTAACAATGAGCAGTTCTTC. It encodes CASSPGAGGNNEQFF.

In this sample, this clonotype turned up a few times. The gene calls are TRBV5-6 and TRBJ1-1, with 8 bases lining up with TRBD1. The CDR3 runs 16 residues. Germline loops: CDR1 SGHDT, CDR2 YYEEEE. V was pared by 5 bases and J by 3 bases, with 12 bases of the junction left unmatched. In DNA form, the CDR3 reads TGTGCCAGCAGTTCCGACAGGGGAGGATTCTACACTGAAGCTTTCTTT. Translation gives CASSSDRGGFYTEAFF.

This chain joins TRBV4-1 and TRBJ2-3; 7 positions agree with TRBD2. The CDR3 has 17 amino acids. V trimming: 0 bases; J trimming: 6 bases; junction bases outside the gene matches: 12. Germline values: CDR1 MGHRA, CDR2 YSYEKL. CDR3 residues: CASSQDRPSRGGDTQYF. The CDR3 DNA reads TGCGCCAGCAGCCAAGATCGTCCTTCGAGGGGAGGGGATACGCAGTATTTT.

This clonotype was found a few times. The chain couples TRBV20-1 to TRBJ1-1, with a possible D match to TRBD1 (6 bases). The CDR3 length is 13 residues. Germline V CDR1 and CDR2: DFQATT, SNEGSKA (reference sequence). The ends were cut back, 1 base at V and 4 bases at J, with 10 bases in the middle. CDR3 residues: CSARGLGGTEAFF. CDR3 sequence (DNA): TGCAGTGCTAGAGGGCTAGGGGGCACTGAAGCTTTCTTT.

The chain uses TRBV20-1 and TRBJ1-1, with a weak D call TRBD1 (5 bases). Per the germline V gene, CDR1 is DFQATT and CDR2 is SNEGSKA (reference sequence). CDR3 length: 14 residues. Trimming shortened V by 3 bases and J by 2 bases, and 13 bases separated the two germline ends. The CDR3 bases are TGCAGTGCTAGGGACGGGACGGCAAACACTGAAGCTTTCTTT. Its translation is CSARDGTANTEAFF.

The chain employs TRBV6-6 and TRBJ2-7; D gene ambiguous. Between the trimmed V and J ends, which lost 2 bases and 2 bases, there was a span of 1 base. From germline, CDR1 is MNHNY and CDR2 SVGAGI (reference sequence). The CDR3 loop spans 11 amino acids. Here the CDR3 reads CASSYAYEQYF. As DNA, the CDR3 is TGTGCCAGCAGTTACGCCTACGAGCAGTACTTC.

There are a few counts of this clonotype. The chain links TRBV29-1 to TRBJ1-3, with 7 bases aligning to TRBD1. With V trimmed by 5 bases and J by 6 bases, 10 bases remained unmatched. CDR3 length: 14 residues. The germline CDR1 and CDR2 sequences are SQVTM and ANQGSEA. The CDR3 is CSVLTGTVQNTIYF. The CDR3 DNA is TGCAGCGTTTTGACCGGGACAGTACAAAACACCATATATTTT.

This sequence joins TRBV7-9 and TRBJ1-2; weak D call: TRBD1 (6 bases). Germline-derived CDR1 and CDR2 are SEHNR and FQNEAQ (reference sequence). Trimming cost V 5 bases and J 7 bases, with 11 bases left between them. This CDR3 is built from 12 residues. CDR3 coding DNA: TGTGCCAGCAGCCTTCAGGGGATTGGCTACACCTTC. This sequence encodes CASSLQGIGYTF.

The chain has TRBV4-2 and TRBJ2-7; D is unclear. Germline assignment: CDR1 LGHNA and CDR2 YNFKEQ. The CDR3 covers 15 residues. V was clipped by 0 bases and J by 0 bases, with 9 bases between them. As DNA, the CDR3 is TGTGCCAGCAGCCAAGATATTGGGATCTCCTACGAGCAGTACTTC. Amino acid sequence: CASSQDIGISYEQYF.

This clonotype has just a few counts. The V gene is TRBV12-3 or TRBV12-4, the J gene TRBJ2-3; 13 nucleotides align to TRBD2. The CDR3 length is 16 residues. V lost 5 bases to trimming and J lost 6 bases; unmatched junction nucleotides: 8. The CDR3 spells CASSLTTSGRADTQYF. Written as DNA, the CDR3 is TGTGCCAGCAGTCTCACAACTAGCGGGAGGGCGGATACGCAGTATTTT.

V usage is TRBV20-1 and J usage is TRBJ2-7; D is unresolved. There are 14 residues in the CDR3. CDR1 is DFQATT, CDR2 SNEGSKA, per germline (reference sequence). V gave up 1 base and J gave up 0 bases, with 10 bases separating them. Here the CDR3 DNA reads TGCAGTGCTAGAGTGGTCCAGTTCTCCTACGAGCAGTACTTC. Protein: CSARVVQFSYEQYF.

A few counts support this clonotype. The V and J genes are TRBV28 and TRBJ2-3; 9 bases align to TRBD2. The CDR3 covers 15 residues. V was pared by 3 bases and J by 1 base, with 2 bases of the junction left unmatched. Germline V gives CDR1 MDHEN, CDR2 SYDVKM. The CDR3 protein is CASSLPSGGTDTQYF. CDR3 coding DNA: TGTGCCAGCAGTTTGCCTAGCGGGGGCACAGATACGCAGTATTTT.

The chain recombines TRBV11-2 with TRBJ2-5; D may be TRBD1 (5 bases). The CDR3 runs 13 residues. Germline V gene data show CDR1 as SGHAT and CDR2 as FQNNGV. Deletions cut 5 bases from V and 2 bases from J, with 9 bases between. CDR3 loop: CASSRQTQETQYF. CDR3 sequence (DNA): TGTGCCAGCAGCCGACAGACACAAGAGACCCAGTACTTC.

V gene TRBV6-6 combines with J gene TRBJ1-4; unclear D gene. Trimming took off 7 bases at V and 1 base at J, with 4 bases between the two ends. The CDR3 is 12 residues long. Germline lookup yields CDR1 MNHNY and CDR2 SVGAGI (reference sequence). The CDR3 loop reads CASKGTNEKLFF. Written as DNA, the CDR3 is TGTGCCAGCAAGGGAACTAATGAAAAACTGTTTTTT.

This clonotype was detected only once. This chain uses TRBV20-1 with TRBJ1-5, with D perhaps TRBD1 (5 bases). CDR3 length equals 16 residues. Germline CDR1 reads DFQATT; CDR2 reads SNEGSKA (reference sequence). Trimming stripped 6 bases from V and 2 bases from J, with 20 bases between. CDR3 amino acids: CSAPISGALCNQPQHF. The CDR3 DNA reads TGCAGTGCGCCCATATCCGGGGCCCTCTGCAATCAGCCCCAGCATTTT.

Concerning this clonotype: At one boundary the junction diverges from the germline segment, which might be a read error. The V gene is TRBV10-3, the J gene TRBJ1-2; D call uncertain. This CDR3 region has 15 residues. The germline gives CDR1 ENHRY, CDR2 SYGVKD. CDR3 coding DNA: TGTGCCATCAGTCTAAGTCCGGGGAGCAACTATGGCGACACCTTC. Amino acids: CAISLSPGSNYGDTF.

In its sample, this clonotype was seen many times. This chain joins TRBV29-1 and TRBJ1-1, with a tentative D call TRBD1 (5 bases). V was clipped by 7 bases and J by 4 bases, with 16 bases between them. Germline CDR1 and CDR2: SQVTM and ANQGSEA. This CDR3 has 13 residues. CDR3 in DNA: TGCAGCGCCGCTCCCCTGGGGCGCACTGAAGCTTTCTTT. Translating it yields CSAAPLGRTEAFF.

There are a few counts of this clonotype. The chain has TRBV12-3 or TRBV12-4 and TRBJ1-2; D not certain. The CDR3 spans 16 residues. V shed 3 bases and J shed 0 bases, with 14 bases lying between them. Written as DNA, the CDR3 is TGTGCCAGCAGTTTCAACCAATGGGGATCTAACTATGGCTACACCTTC. It is translated as CASSFNQWGSNYGYTF.

The chain couples TRBV9 to TRBJ2-1; 14 bases map to TRBD2. This CDR3 contains 17 residues. With V trimmed by 3 bases and J by 2 bases, 4 bases remained unmatched. CDR1 and CDR2 (germline): SGDLS, YYNGEE. CDR3 DNA: TGTGCCAGCAGCGCCGGGACTAGCGGGAGAACCTACAATGAGCAGTTCTTC. It translates to CASSAGTSGRTYNEQFF.

This clonotype was counted a few times. This chain links TRBV20-1 with TRBJ2-1; the match to TRBD1 covers 8 bases. The CDR3 consists of 14 residues. CDR1 is DFQATT and CDR2 is SNEGSKA in the germline V gene (reference sequence). The chain's CDR3 is CSAQRGQGDNEQFF. In DNA form, the CDR3 reads TGCAGCGCCCAACGAGGACAGGGAGACAATGAGCAGTTCTTC.

The V and J genes are TRBV30 and TRBJ2-1; D might be TRBD1 (6 bases). V lost 5 bases and J 2 bases, leaving 13 bases between the germline ends. Looked up from germline, CDR1 is GTSNPN and CDR2 is SVGIG (reference sequence). The CDR3 spans 14 residues. As DNA, the CDR3 is TGTGCCTGGCAGACAGGCACGACCTACAATGAGCAGTTCTTC. Residues: CAWQTGTTYNEQFF.

Only a few counts were recorded for this clonotype. This chain uses TRBV7-6 with TRBJ2-3; the D is unclear. Trimming took off 0 bases at V and 1 base at J, with 8 bases between the two ends. This CDR3 has 15 residues. Germline V gene sequence: CDR1 SGHVS, CDR2 FNYEAQ. CDR3 coding DNA: TGTGCCAGCAGCTTAGCGAACGTGGGCACAGATACGCAGTATTTT. It is translated as CASSLANVGTDTQYF.

The table lists this clonotype with a few counts. J is TRBJ1-3 and V is TRBV7-9, with 7 bases identical to TRBD1. The ends lost 4 bases at V and 1 base at J; junction bases unmatched: 7. The CDR3 contains 16 residues. CDR1 is SEHNR, CDR2 FQNEAQ, per germline (reference sequence). In DNA, the CDR3 is TGTGCCAGCAGCTCAACAGGGGCGCTGTCTGGAAACACCATATATTTT. Translated: CASSSTGALSGNTIYF.

This clonotype was seen a few times. CDR3 DNA: TGCAGCGTTGAAGCGGGCGGACAATATACGCAGTATTTT. Protein sequence: CSVEAGGQYTQYF. The genes are TRBV29-1 and TRBJ2-3; maybe TRBD1 (5 bases). Germline lookup yields CDR1 SQVTM and CDR2 ANQGSEA. V lost 1 base and J lost 7, with 12 bases in between. The length of the CDR3 is 13 residues.

This clonotype turned up a few times. V is TRBV20-1 and J is TRBJ1-4; D not certain. V was shortened by 2 bases and J by 0 bases, with 16 bases between the two germline ends. The CDR3 spans 17 residues. Germline-derived CDR1 and CDR2 are DFQATT and SNEGSKA (reference sequence). The CDR3 DNA reads as TGCAGTGCTAGAAGAGTAGGCAGTCTTCCAACTAATGAAAAACTGTTTTTT. Protein sequence: CSARRVGSLPTNEKLFF.

The V call is TRBV7-8, the J call TRBJ1-5, with D uncertain. The germline V gene has CDR1 SGHVS and CDR2 FQNEAQ. The CDR3 length is 15 residues. V gave up 5 bases and J gave up 2 bases, with 13 bases separating them. The CDR3 DNA follows: TGTGCCAGCAGCCCTCAGCTGGGTGGCAATCAGCCCCAGCATTTT. Protein: CASSPQLGGNQPQHF. The variable domain in full, with the rest retrieved from reference TRBV7-8 and TRBJ1-5, is GAGVSQSPRYKVAKRGQDVALRCDPISGHVSLFWYQQALGQGPEFLTYFQNEAQLDKSGLPSDRFFAERPEGSVSTLKIQRTQQEDSAVYLCASSPQLGGNQPQHFGDGTRLSIL.